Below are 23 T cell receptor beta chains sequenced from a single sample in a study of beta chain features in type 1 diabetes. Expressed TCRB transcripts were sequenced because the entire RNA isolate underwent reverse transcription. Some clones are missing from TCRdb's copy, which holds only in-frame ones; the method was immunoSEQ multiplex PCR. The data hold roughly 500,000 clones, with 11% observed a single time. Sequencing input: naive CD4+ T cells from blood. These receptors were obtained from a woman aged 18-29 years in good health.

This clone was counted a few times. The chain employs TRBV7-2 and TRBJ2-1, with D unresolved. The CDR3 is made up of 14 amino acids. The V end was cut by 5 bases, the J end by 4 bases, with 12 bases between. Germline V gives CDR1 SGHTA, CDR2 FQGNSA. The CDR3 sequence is CASSPSRLYNEQFF. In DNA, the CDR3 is TGTGCCAGCAGCCCGAGCAGATTATACAATGAGCAGTTCTTC.

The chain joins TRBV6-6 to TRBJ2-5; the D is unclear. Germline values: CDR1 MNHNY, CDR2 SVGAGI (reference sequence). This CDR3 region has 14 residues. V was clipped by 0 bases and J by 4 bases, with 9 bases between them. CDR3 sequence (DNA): TGTGCCAGCAGTTACTCGACCTCCTTAGAGACCCAGTACTTC. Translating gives CASSYSTSLETQYF.

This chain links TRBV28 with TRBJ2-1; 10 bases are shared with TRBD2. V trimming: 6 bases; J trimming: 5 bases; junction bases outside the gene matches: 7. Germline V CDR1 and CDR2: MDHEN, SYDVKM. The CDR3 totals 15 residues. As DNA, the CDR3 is TGTGCCAGCAGGTCCCCTAGCGGGGGAAACAATGAGCAGTTCTTC. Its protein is CASRSPSGGNNEQFF.

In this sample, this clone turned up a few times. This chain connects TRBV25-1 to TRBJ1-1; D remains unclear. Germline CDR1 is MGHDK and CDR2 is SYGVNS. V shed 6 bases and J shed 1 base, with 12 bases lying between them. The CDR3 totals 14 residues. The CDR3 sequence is CASSTRFGNTEAFF. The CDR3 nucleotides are TGTGCCAGCAGCACCCGATTCGGGAACACTGAAGCTTTCTTT. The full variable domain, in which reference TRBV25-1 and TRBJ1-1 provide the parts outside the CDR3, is EADIYQTPRYLVIGTGKKITLECSQTMGHDKMYWYQQDPGMELHLIHYSYGVNSTEKGDLSSESTVSRIRTEHFPLTLESARPSHTSQYLCASSTRFGNTEAFFGQGTRLTVV.

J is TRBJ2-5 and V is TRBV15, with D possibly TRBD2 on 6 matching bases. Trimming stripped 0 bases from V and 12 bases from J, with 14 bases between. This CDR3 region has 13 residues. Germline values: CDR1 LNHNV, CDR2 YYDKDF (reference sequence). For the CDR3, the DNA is TGTGCCACCAGCAGAGATCCCTCGGGGGAGAAGTACTTC. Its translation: CATSRDPSGEKYF.

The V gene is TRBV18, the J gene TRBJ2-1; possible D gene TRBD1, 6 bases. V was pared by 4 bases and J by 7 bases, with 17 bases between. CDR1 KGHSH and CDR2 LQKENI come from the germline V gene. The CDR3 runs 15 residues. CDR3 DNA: TGTGCCAGCTCACTGTCCGGGACAAGAGTTAATGAGCAGTTCTTC. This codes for CASSLSGTRVNEQFF.

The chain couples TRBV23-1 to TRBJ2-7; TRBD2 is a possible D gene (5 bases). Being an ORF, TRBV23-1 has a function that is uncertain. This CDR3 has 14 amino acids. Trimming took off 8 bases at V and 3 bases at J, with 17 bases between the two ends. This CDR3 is CASALRVRCYEQYF. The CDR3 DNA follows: TGCGCCAGCGCCCTGCGGGTCCGATGCTACGAGCAGTACTTC.

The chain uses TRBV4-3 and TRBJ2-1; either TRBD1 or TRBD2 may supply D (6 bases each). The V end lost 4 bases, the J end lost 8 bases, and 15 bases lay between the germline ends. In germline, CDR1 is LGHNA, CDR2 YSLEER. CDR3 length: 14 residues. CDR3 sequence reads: CASSPDPGADEQFF. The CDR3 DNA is TGCGCCAGCAGCCCCGATCCGGGGGCCGATGAGCAGTTCTTC.

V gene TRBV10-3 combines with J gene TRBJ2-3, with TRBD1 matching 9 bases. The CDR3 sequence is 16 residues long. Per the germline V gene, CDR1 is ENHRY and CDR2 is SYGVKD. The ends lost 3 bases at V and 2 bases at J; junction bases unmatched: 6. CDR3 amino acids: CAISDSGQGYTDTQYF. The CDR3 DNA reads TGTGCCATCAGTGACTCGGGACAGGGATACACAGATACGCAGTATTTT.

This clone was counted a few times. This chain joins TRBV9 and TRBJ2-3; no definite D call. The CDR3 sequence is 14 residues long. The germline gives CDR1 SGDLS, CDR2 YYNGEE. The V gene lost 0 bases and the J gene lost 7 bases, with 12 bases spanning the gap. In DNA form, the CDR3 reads TGTGCCAGCAGCGTAGAGGCACAGTGGAATACGCAGTATTTT. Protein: CASSVEAQWNTQYF.

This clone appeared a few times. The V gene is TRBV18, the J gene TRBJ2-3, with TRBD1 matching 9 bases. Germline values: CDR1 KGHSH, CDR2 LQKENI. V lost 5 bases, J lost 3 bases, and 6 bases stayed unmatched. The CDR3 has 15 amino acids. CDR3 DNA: TGTGCCAGCTCATCTACAGGGGGCGGAACAGATACGCAGTATTTT. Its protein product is CASSSTGGGTDTQYF.

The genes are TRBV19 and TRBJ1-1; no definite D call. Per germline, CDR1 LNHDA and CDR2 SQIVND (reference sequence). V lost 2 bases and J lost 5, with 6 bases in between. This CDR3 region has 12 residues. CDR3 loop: CASSIWGTEAFF. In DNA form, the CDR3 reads TGTGCCAGTAGTATATGGGGAACTGAAGCTTTCTTT.

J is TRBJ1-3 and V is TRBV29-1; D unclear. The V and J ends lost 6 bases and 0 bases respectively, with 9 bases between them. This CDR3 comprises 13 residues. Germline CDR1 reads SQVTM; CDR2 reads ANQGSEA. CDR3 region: CSVAGHSGNTIYF. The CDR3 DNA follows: TGCAGCGTCGCCGGGCACTCTGGAAACACCATATATTTT.

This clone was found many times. CDR3 loop: CSVVQVSGYTF. The CDR3 coding sequence is TGCAGCGTGGTGCAGGTCTCTGGCTACACCTTC. This chain uses TRBV29-1 with TRBJ1-2; D uncertain. The CDR3 contains 11 residues. The V end was cut by 6 bases, the J end by 7 bases, with 12 bases between. Germline V gene lookup returns CDR1 SQVTM and CDR2 ANQGSEA.

The CDR3 sequence is CASSFRVRGELFF. The DNA for the CDR3 is TGTGCCAGCAGCTTCAGGGTACGGGGGGAGCTGTTTTTT. The chain couples TRBV5-4 to TRBJ2-2, with D perhaps TRBD1 (5 bases). The V end lost 2 bases, the J end lost 8 bases, and 10 bases lay between the germline ends. This CDR3 has 13 amino acids. CDR1 is SGHNT and CDR2 is YYREEE in the germline V gene (reference sequence).

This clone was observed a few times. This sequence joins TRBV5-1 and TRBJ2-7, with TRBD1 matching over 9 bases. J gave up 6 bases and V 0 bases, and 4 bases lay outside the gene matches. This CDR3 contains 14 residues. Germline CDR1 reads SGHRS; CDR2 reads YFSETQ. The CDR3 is CASSLEGQGGEQYF. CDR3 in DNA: TGCGCCAGCAGCTTGGAGGGACAGGGAGGCGAGCAGTACTTC.

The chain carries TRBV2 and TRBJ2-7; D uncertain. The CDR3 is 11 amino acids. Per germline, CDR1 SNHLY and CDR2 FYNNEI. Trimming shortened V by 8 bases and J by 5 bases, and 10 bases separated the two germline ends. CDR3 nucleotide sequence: TGTGCCAGCTCAAGAGTAGACGAGCAGTACGTC. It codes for CASSRVDEQYV.

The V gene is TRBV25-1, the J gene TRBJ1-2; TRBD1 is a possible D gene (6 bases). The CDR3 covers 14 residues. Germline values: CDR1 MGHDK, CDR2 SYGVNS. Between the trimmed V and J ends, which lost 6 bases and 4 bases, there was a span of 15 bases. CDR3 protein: CASRDPGRGYGYTF. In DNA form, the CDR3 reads TGTGCCAGCAGGGACCCGGGCAGGGGCTATGGCTACACCTTC.

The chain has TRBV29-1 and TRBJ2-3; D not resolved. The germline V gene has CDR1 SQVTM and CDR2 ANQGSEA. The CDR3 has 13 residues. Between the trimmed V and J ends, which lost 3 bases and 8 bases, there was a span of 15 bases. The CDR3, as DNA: TGCAGCGTTGATGAATCTCCCGTGAGTACGCAGTATTTT. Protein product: CSVDESPVSTQYF.

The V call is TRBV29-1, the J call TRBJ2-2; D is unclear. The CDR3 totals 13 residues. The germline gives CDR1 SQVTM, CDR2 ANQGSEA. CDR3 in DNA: TGCGGGGTTCTGGCAGAACTAACCGGGGAGCTGTTTTTT. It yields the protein CGVLAELTGELFF.

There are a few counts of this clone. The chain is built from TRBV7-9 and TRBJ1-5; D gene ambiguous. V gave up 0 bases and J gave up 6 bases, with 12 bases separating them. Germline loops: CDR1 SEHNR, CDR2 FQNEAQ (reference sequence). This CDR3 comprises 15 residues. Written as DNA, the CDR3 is TGTGCCAGCAGCTTAGCCGTGACAATAAGTCAGCCCCAGCATTTT. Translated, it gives CASSLAVTISQPQHF.

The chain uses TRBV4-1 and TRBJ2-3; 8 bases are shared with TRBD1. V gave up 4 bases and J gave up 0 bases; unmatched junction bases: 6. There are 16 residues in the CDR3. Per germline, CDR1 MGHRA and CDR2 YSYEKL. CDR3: CASSLTGTGSTDTQYF. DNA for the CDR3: TGCGCCAGCAGCCTGACCGGGACAGGTAGCACAGATACGCAGTATTTT.

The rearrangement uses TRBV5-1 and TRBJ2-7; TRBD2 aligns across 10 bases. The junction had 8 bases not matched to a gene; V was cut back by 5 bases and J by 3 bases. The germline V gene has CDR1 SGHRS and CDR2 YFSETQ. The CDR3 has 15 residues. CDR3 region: CASSPGLADFYEQYV. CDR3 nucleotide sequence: TGCGCCAGCAGTCCTGGACTAGCGGATTTCTACGAGCAGTACGTC.